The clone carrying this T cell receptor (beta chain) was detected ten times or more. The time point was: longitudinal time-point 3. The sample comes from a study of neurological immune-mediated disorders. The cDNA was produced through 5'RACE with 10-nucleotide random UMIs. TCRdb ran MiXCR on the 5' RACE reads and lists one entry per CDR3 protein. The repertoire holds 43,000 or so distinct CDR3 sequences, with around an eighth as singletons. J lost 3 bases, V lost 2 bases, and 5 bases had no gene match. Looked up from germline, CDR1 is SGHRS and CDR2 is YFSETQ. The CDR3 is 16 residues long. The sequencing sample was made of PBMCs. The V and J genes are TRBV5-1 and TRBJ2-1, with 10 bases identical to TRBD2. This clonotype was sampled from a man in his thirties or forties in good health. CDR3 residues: CASSLVLAGNYNEQFF. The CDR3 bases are TGCGCCAGCAGCTTAGTACTAGCGGGAAACTACAATGAGCAGTTCTTC.